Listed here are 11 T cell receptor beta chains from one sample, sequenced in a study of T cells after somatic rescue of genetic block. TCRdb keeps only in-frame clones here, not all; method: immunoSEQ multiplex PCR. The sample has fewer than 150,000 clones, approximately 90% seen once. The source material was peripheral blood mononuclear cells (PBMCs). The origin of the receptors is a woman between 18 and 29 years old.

The CDR3 DNA reads as TGTGCCAGCAGGGGGGCCAACGTCCTGACTTTC. It codes for CASRGANVLTF. The chain combines TRBV28 with TRBJ2-6; no clear D. This CDR3 comprises 11 residues. V was clipped by 6 bases and J by 4 bases, with 1 base between them. Germline loops: CDR1 MDHEN, CDR2 SYDVKM.

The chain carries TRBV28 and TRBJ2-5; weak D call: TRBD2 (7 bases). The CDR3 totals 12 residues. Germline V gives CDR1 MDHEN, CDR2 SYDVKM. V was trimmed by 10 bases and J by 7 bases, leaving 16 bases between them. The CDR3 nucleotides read TGTGCCACCCGGGGGGCCAGGGGGACCCAGTACTTC. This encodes CATRGARGTQYF.

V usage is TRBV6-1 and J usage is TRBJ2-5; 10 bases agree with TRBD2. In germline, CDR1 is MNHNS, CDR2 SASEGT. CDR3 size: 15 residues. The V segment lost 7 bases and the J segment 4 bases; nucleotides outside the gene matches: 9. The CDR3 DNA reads TGTGCCAGCAAGAGCAGCGGGGGGGCTCGAGAGACCCAGTACTTC. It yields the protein CASKSSGGARETQYF.

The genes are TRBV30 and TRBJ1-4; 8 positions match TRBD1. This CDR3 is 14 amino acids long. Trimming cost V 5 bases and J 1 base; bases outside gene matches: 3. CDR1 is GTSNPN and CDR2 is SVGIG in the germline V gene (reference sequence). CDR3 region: CAWDRGETNEKLFF. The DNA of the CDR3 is TGTGCCTGGGACAGGGGCGAAACTAATGAAAAACTGTTTTTT.

The CDR3, as DNA: TGCGCCAGCAGCCCCCTTAGAGGGGGCGGTGATGAAAAACTGTTTTTT. Translating it yields CASSPLRGGGDEKLFF. This rearrangement joins TRBV5-1 to TRBJ1-4, with 7 bases aligning to TRBD1. Germline-derived CDR1 and CDR2 are SGHRS and YFSETQ. The trim removed 4 bases at V and 6 bases at J, leaving 12 bases unmatched. The CDR3 is 16 residues long. The full variable domain, in which reference TRBV5-1 and TRBJ1-4 provide the parts outside the CDR3, is KAGVTQTPRYLIKTRGQQVTLSCSPISGHRSVSWYQQTPGQGLQFLFEYFSETQRNKGNFPGRFSGRQFSNSRSEMNVSTLELGDSALYLCASSPLRGGGDEKLFFGSGTQLSVL.

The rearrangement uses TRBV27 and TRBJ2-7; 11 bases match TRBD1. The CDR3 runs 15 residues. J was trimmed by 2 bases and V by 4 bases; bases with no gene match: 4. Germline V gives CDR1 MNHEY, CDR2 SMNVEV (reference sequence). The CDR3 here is CASSWGTGGAYEQYF. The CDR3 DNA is TGTGCCAGCAGTTGGGGGACAGGGGGGGCCTACGAGCAGTACTTC.

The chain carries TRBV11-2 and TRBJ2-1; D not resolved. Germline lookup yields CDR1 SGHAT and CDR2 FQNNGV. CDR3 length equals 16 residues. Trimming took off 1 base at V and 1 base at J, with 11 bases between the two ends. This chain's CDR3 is CASSLVRASSYNEQFF. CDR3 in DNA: TGTGCCAGCAGCTTAGTTAGGGCGTCTTCCTACAATGAGCAGTTCTTC.

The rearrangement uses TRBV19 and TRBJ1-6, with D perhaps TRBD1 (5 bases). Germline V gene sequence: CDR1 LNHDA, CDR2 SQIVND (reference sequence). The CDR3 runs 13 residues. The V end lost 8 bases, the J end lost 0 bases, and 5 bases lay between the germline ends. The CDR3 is CASGGSYNSPLHF. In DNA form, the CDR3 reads TGTGCCAGTGGGGGCTCCTATAATTCACCCCTCCACTTT.

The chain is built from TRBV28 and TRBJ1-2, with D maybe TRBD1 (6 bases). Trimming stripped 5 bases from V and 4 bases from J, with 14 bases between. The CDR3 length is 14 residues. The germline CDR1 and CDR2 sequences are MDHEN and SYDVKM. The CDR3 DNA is TGTGCCAGCAGTCCCCCGGGGGCAGGCTATGGCTACACCTTC. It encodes CASSPPGAGYGYTF.

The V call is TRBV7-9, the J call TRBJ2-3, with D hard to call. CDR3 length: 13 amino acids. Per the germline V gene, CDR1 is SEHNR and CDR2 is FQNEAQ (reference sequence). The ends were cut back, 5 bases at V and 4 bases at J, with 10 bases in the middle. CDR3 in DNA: TGTGCCAGCAGCCCGCTTGGGGCAGATACGCAGTATTTT. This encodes CASSPLGADTQYF.

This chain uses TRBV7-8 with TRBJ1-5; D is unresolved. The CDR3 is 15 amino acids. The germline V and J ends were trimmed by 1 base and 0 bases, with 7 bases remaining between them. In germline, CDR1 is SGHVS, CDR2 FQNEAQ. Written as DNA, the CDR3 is TGTGCCAGCAGCTTAGAAGGCTATAGCAATCAGCCCCAGCATTTT. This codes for CASSLEGYSNQPQHF.